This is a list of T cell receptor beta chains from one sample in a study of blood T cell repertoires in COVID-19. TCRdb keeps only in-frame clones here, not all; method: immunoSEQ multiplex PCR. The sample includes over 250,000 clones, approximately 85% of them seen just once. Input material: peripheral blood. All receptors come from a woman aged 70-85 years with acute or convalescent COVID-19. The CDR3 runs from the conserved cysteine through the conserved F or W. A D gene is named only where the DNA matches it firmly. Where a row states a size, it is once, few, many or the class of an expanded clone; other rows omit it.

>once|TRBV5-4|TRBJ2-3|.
CASSLLKRRSTDTQYF
TGTGCCAGCAGCTTGCTCAAGCGACGCAGCACAGATACGCAGTATTTT
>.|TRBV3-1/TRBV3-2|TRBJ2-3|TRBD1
CASSSNRGGLGDTQYF
TGTGCCAGCAGCTCTAACCGAGGGGGCTTAGGAGATACGCAGTATTTT
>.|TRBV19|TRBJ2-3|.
CATGWPDSITDTQYF
TGTGCCACCGGATGGCCGGACAGCATCACAGATACGCAGTATTTT
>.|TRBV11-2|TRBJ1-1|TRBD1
CASSSTGGRTEAFF
TGTGCCAGCAGCTCGACAGGGGGTAGGACTGAAGCTTTCTTT
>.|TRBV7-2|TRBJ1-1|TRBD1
CASSYRTGVSEAFF
TGTGCCAGCAGCTACCGGACAGGGGTATCTGAAGCTTTCTTT
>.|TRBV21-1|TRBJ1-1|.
CASSKVGDRSQTEAFF
TGTGCCAGCAGCAAAGTTGGGGACAGGAGCCAAACTGAAGCTTTCTTT
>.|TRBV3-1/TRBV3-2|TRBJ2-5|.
CASTPRTPGETQYF
TGTGCCAGCACCCCAAGGACACCTGGGGAGACCCAGTACTTC
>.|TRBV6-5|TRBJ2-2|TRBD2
CASRVLAGGPLFF
TGTGCCAGCAGAGTACTAGCGGGGGGTCCCCTGTTTTTT
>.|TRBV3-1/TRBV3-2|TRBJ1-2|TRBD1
CASSLRDSFYYGYTF
TGTGCCAGCAGCCTCCGGGACAGCTTTTACTATGGCTACACCTTC
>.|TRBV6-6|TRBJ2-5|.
CASSYERTGTQYF
TGTGCCAGCAGTTACGAGCGAACGGGGACCCAGTACTTC
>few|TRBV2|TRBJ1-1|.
CASRTTTAMNTEAFF
TGTGCCAGCAGGACGACGACAGCCATGAACACTGAAGCTTTCTTT
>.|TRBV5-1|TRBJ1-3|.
CASSLLGSGGNTIYF
TGCGCCAGCAGCTTGCTTGGGTCAGGTGGAAACACCATATATTTT
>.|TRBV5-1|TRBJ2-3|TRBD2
CASSSQTSGGPGTDTQYF
TGCGCCAGCAGCTCACAGACTAGCGGGGGGCCGGGCACAGATACGCAGTATTTT
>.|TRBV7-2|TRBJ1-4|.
CASSFRPGEKLFF
TGTGCCAGCAGCTTCCGACCAGGCGAAAAACTGTTTTTT
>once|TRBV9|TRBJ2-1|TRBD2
CASSANPTLPGLPYNEQFF
TGTGCCAGCAGCGCCAATCCGACCCTTCCGGGACTACCCTACAATGAGCAGTTCTTC
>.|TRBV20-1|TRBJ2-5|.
CSASLVQETQYF
TGCAGTGCTAGTTTAGTACAAGAGACCCAGTACTTC